The present TCR beta chain was sequenced within a study of neurological immune-mediated disorders. A single record per CDR3 protein comes from TCRdb applying MiXCR to the 5' RACE reads. The sample holds tens of thousands of distinct CDR3 sequences; approximately 12% are singletons and the top ten take approximately 11%. Source material: PBMCs. The receptor was derived from a woman aged 60-75 years with HTLV-1-associated myelopathy (HAM/TSP).

The CDR3 is CASTLPADTQYF. The CDR3 bases are TGCGCCAGCACGCTACCGGCAGATACGCAGTATTTT. The chain has TRBV5-1 and TRBJ2-3; no firm D call. CDR3 length: 12 amino acids. Per the germline V gene, CDR1 is SGHRS and CDR2 is YFSETQ. Trimming took 6 bases from V and 4 from J, leaving 9 bases between them.